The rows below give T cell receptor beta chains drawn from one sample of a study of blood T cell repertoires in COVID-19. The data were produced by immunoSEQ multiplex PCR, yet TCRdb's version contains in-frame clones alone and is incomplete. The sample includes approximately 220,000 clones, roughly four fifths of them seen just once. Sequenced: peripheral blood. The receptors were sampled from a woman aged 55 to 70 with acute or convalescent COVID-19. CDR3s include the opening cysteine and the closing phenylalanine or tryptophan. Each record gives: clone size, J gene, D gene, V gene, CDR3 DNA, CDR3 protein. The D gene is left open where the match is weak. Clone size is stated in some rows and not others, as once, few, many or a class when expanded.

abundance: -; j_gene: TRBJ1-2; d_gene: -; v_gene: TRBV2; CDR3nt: TGTGCCAGCCAAACCACCTTGACAGGCTATGGCTACACCTTC; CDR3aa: CASQTTLTGYGYTF
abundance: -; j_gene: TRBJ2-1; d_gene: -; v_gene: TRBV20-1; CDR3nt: TGCAGTGTACGCGGGGACAATGAGCAGTTCTTC; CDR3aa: CSVRGDNEQFF
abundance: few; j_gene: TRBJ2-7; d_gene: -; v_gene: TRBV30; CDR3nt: TGTGCCTGGAGTGTAGGGGGTCGCGAGCAGTACTTC; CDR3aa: CAWSVGGREQYF
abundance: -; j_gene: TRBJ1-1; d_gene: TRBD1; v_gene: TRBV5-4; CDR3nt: TGTGCCAGCAGCAAATACAGGGGGATCGTAGAAACGAACACTGAAGCTTTCTTT; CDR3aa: CASSKYRGIVETNTEAFF
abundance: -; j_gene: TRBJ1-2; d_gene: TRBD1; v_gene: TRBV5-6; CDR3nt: TGTGCCAGCAGCTTGGACAGGGGATTTGGTGGCTACACCTTC; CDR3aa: CASSLDRGFGGYTF
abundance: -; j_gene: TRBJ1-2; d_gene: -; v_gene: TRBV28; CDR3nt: TGTGCCAGCAGTTTATCTGGGCCGGTTTATGGCTACACCTTC; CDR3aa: CASSLSGPVYGYTF
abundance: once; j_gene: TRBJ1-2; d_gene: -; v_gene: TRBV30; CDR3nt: TGTGCCTGGAGTGCAGGATTCTATGGCTACACCTTC; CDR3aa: CAWSAGFYGYTF
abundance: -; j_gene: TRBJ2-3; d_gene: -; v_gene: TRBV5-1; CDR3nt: TGCGCCAGCAGCTACAGGGCAGATACGCAGTATTTT; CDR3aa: CASSYRADTQYF
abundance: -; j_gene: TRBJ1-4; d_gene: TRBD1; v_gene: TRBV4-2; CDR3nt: TGTGCCAGCAGTCCTGGCACAGGGGGCGTCGGTGAAAAACTGTTTTTT; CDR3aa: CASSPGTGGVGEKLFF
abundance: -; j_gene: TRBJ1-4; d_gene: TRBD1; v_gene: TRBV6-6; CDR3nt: TGTGCCAGCAGTCGGGACAGGAAGGATGAAAAACTGTTTTTT; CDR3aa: CASSRDRKDEKLFF
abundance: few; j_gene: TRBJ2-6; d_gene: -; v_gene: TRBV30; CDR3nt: TGTGCCTTACAATTCTCTGGGGCCAACGTCCTGACTTTC; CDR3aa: CALQFSGANVLTF
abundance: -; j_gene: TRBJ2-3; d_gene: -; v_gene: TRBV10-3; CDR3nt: TGTGCCATCAGTGAGTGGCCCCTAGCGACTACAGATACGCAGTATTTT; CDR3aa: CAISEWPLATTDTQYF
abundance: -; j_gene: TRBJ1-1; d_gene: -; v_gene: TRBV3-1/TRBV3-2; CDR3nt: TGTGCCAGCAGCCAGGCAGGGGCGAACACTGAAGCTTTCTTT; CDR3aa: CASSQAGANTEAFF
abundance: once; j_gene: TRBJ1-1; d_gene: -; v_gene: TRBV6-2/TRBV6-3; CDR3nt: TGTGCCAGCAGTTACTCGTTATACAGGGTCCCGAGAGAAGCTTTCTTT; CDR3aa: CASSYSLYRVPREAFF
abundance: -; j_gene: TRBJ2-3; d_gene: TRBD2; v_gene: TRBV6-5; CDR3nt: TGTGCCAGCTCGCTCTCGCTAGCGGGCACAGATACGCAGTATTTT; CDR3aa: CASSLSLAGTDTQYF
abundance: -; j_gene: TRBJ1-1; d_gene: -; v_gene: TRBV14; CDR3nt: TGTGCCAGCAGCCAAGTCAGGGGACCCTTCACTGAAGCTTTCTTT; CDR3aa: CASSQVRGPFTEAFF
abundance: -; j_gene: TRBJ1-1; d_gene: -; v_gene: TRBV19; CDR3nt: TGTGCCAGTAGTATAGGGACAGCAAGAAACACTGAAGCTTTCTTT; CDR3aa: CASSIGTARNTEAFF
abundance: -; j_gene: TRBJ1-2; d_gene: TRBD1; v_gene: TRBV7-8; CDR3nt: TGTGCCAGCAGCTTTGGGACAGGAGGGGGATATGGCTACACCTTC; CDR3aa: CASSFGTGGGYGYTF
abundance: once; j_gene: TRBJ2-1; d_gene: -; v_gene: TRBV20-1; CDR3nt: TGCAGTGCTAGGTCACGCGGTGAGCAGTTCTTC; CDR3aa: CSARSRGEQFF
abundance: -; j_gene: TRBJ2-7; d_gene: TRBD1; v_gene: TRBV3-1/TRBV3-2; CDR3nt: TGTGCCAGCAGCCAAGCCGGGACAGGGTCCGAGCAGTACTTC; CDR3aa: CASSQAGTGSEQYF
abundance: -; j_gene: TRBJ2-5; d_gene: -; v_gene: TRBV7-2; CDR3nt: TGTGCCAGCAGACTAACAGGGAACCAAGAGACCCAGTACTTC; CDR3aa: CASRLTGNQETQYF
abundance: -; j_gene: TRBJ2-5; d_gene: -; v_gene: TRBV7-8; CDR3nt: TGTGCCAGCAGCTCCACCGGGACCCAGTACTTC; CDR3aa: CASSSTGTQYF
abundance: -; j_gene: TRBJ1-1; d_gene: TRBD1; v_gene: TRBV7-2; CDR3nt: TGTGCCAGCAGCCTTGGACAGGGGTGGCCTGAAGCTTTCTTT; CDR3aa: CASSLGQGWPEAFF
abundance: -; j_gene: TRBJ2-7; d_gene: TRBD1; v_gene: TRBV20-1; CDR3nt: TGCAGTGCGACGACAGGGAGCGAGCAGTACTTC; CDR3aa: CSATTGSEQYF
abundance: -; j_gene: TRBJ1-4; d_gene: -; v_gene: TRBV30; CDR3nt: TGTGCCTGGAGTACAGGGTTTAGGGAAAAACTGTTTTTT; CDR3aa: CAWSTGFREKLFF
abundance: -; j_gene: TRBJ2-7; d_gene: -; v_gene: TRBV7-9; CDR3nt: TGTGCCAGCAGCCGAGGACGGCCAGGGGAATACGAGCAGTACTTC; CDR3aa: CASSRGRPGEYEQYF
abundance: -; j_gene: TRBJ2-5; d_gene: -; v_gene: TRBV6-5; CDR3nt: TGTGCCAGCAGTCCAGGATTTCAAGAGACCCAGTACTTC; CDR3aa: CASSPGFQETQYF
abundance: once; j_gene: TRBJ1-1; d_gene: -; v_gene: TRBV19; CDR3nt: TGTGCCAGTAGTATAGGAGTAGGGGTGAACACTGAAGCTTTCTTT; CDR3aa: CASSIGVGVNTEAFF
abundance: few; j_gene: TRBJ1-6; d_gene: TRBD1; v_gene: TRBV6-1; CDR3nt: TGTGCCAGCAGTGAAGGACAGGGGAGATCCTATAATTCACCCCTCCACTTT; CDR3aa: CASSEGQGRSYNSPLHF
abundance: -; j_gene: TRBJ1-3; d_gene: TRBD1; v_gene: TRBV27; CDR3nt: TGTGCCAGCAGTTCCGGACAGGGTGGGGGACTCTCTGGAAACACCATATATTTT; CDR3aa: CASSSGQGGGLSGNTIYF
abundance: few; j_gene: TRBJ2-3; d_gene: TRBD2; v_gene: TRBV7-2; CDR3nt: TGTGCCAGCAGCTTAGACCTAGCGGGGGCTTACACAGATACGCAGTATTTT; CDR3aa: CASSLDLAGAYTDTQYF
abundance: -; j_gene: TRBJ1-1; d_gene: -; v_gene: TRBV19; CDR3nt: TGTGCCAGTAGTATCGGACAGCGTAACACTGAAGCTTTCTTT; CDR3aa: CASSIGQRNTEAFF
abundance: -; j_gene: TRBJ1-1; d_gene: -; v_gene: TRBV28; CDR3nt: TGTGCCAGCAGTTTCGAGCGGGGTTACACTGAAGCTTTCTTT; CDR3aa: CASSFERGYTEAFF
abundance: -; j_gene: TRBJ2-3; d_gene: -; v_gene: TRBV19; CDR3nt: TGTGCCAGTGGGAGGACGCTCCTAGGGACAGATACGCAGTATTTT; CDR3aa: CASGRTLLGTDTQYF
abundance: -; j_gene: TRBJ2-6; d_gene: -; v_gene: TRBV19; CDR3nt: TGTGCCAGTAGTATAGCGGGGTCTGGGGCCAACGTCCTGACTTTC; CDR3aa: CASSIAGSGANVLTF
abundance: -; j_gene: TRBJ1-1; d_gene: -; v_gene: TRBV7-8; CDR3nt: TGTGCCAGCAGCTTAGCGAGATTCCTTCGAGGGATGAACACTGAAGCTTTCTTT; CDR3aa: CASSLARFLRGMNTEAFF
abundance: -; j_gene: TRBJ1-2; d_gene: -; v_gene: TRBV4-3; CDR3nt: TGCGCCAGCAGCGAGGAGGAGGGAGCGATCTATGGCTACACCTTC; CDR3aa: CASSEEEGAIYGYTF
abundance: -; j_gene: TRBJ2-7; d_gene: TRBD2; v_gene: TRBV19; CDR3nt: TGTGCCAGTAGTTCCAGACTAGCGGGGGGGCCATACGAGCAGTACTTC; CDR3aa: CASSSRLAGGPYEQYF
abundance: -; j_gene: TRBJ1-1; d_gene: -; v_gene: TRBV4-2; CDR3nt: TGTGCCAGCAGCCAAGATTCAAACACTGAAGCTTTCTTT; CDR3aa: CASSQDSNTEAFF
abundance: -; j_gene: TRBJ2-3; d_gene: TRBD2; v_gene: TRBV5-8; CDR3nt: TGTGCCAGCAGACCGATAATACTAGCGGATAGCACAGATACGCAGTATTTT; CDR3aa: CASRPIILADSTDTQYF
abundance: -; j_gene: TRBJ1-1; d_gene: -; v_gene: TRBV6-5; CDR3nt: TGTGCCAGCAGCCTCGGGGAGAACACTGAAGCTTTCTTT; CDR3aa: CASSLGENTEAFF
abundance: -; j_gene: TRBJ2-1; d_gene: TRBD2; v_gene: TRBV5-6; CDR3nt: TGTGCCAGCAGCCGAGGTTGGACTAGCGGGGAATACAATGAGCAGTTCTTC; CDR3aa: CASSRGWTSGEYNEQFF
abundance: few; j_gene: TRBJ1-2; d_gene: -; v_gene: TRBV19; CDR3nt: TGTGCCAGTAATGTGGGCACTAACTATGGCTACACCTTC; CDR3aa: CASNVGTNYGYTF
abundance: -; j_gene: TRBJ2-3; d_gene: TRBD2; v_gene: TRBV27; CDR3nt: TGTGCCAGCAGACTAGCGGGGAACACAGATACGCAGTATTTT; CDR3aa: CASRLAGNTDTQYF
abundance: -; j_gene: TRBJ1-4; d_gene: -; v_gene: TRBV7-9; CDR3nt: TGTGCCAGCCAGGCCCCGGAAGGAGAAAAACTGTTTTTT; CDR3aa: CASQAPEGEKLFF